This T cell receptor (beta chain) was documented in a study of T cell responses to AZD1222 COVID-19 vaccine. General observations from the study: Spike-specific TCR breadth and depth both grew after two AZD1222 doses. No repertoire was sampled before or during the peak T cell response, only after it. White British donors predominated, females outnumbered males, and clonal diversity was possibly underestimated.

The germline gives CDR1 MNHEY, CDR2 SMNVEV (reference sequence). The V end was cut by 0 bases, the J end by 2 bases, with 7 bases between. The CDR3 length is 14 residues. A remark on this clone: Its antigen is undetermined.

Measured with immunoSEQ multiplex PCR; TCRdb has only the in-frame clones, and not every one. The data show about 37,000 clones, 86% seen once. Sequenced here: peripheral blood, sampled 28 days after the second AZD1222 dose. The clonotype originates from an adult who received the AZD1222 COVID-19 vaccine. The gene calls are TRBV27 and TRBJ1-2; unclear D gene. In DNA, the CDR3 is TGTGCCAGCAGTTTATCGGGCCCCAACTATGGCTACACCTTC. Residues: CASSLSGPNYGYTF.